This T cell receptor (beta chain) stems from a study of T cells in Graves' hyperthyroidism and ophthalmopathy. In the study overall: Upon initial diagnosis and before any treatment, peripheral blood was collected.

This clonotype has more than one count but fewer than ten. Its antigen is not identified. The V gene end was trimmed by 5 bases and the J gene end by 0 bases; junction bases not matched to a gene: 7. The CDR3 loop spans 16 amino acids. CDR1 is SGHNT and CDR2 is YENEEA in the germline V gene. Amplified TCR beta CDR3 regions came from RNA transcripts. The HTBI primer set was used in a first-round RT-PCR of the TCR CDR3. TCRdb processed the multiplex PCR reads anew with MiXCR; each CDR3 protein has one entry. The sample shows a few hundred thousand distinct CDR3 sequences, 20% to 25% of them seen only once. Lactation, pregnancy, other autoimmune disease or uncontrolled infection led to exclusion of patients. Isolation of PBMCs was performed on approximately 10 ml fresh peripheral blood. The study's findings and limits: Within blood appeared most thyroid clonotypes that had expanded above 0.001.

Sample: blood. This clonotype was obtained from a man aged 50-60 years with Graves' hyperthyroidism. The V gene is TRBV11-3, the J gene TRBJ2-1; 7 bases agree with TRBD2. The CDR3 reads CASSPGGRASYNEQFF. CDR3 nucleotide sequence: TGTGCCAGCAGCCCAGGAGGGAGGGCCTCCTACAATGAGCAGTTCTTC. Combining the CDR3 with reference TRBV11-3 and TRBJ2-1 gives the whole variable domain EAGVVQSPRYKIIEKKQPVAFWCNPISGHNTLYWYLQNLGQGPELLIRYENEEAVDDSQLPKDRFSAERLKGVDSTLKIQPAELGDSAVYLCASSPGGRASYNEQFFGPGTRLTVL.